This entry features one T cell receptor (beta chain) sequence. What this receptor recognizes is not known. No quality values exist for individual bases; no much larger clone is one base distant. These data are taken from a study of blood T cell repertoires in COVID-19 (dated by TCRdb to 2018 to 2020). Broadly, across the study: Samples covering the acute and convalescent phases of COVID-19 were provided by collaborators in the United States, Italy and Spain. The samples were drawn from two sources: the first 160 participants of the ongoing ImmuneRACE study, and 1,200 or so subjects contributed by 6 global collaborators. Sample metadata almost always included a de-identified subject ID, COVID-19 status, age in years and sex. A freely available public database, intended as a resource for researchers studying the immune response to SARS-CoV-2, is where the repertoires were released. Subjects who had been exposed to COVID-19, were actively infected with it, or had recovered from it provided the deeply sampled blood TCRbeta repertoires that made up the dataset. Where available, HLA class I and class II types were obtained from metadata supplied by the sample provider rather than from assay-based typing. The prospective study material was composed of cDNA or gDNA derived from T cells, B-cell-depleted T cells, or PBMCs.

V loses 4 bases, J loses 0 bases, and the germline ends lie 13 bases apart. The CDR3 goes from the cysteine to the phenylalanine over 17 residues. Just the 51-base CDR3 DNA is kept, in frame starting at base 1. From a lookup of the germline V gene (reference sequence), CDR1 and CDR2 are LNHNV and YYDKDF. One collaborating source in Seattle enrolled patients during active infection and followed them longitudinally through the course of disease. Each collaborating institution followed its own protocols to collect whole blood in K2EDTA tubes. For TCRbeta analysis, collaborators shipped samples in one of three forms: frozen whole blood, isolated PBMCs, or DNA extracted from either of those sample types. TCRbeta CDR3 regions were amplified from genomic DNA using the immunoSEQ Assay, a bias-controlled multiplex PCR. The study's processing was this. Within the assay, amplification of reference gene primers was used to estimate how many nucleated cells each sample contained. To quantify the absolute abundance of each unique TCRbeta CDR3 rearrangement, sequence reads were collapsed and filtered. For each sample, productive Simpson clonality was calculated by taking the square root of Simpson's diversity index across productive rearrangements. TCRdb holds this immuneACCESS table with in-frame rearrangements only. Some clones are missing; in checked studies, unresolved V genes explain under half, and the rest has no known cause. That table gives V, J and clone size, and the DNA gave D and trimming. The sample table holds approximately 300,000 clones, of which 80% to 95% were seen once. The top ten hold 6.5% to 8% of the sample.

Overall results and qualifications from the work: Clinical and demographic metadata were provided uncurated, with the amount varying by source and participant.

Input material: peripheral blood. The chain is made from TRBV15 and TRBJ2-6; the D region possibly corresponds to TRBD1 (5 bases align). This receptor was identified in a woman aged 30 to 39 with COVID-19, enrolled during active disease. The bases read TGTGCCACCAGCATCGGACAACCCAGCTCTGGGGCCAACGTCCTGACTTTC. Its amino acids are CATSIGQPSSGANVLTF. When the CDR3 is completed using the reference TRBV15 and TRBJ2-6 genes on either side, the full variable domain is DAMVIQNPRYQVTQFGKPVTLSCSQTLNHNVMYWYQQKSSQAPKLLFHYYDKDFNNEADTPDNFQSRRPNTSFCFLDIRSPGLGDTAMYLCATSIGQPSSGANVLTFGAGSRLTVL.